This TCR beta chain was captured by sequencing in a study of shared clonotypes between healthy human individuals. General study findings and limits: Depth was large, yet rarefaction showed that sorted-subset sequencing was incomplete.

This CDR3 spans 15 amino acids. V shed 4 bases, J shed 7 bases, and the junction held 10 bases outside the gene matches. Germline CDR1 and CDR2: SGDLS and YYNGEE. Sequencing was performed with immunoSEQ multiplex PCR; in TCRdb, only in-frame clones are kept and a portion is missing. Here the sample spans 950,000 to 1,300,000 clones, more than 60% being singletons. Only a few counts were recorded for this clone. Its cognate antigen is unknown. This sample includes further DNA sequences coding for the same CDR3. The source is a young man in good health. Input material: memory CD4+ T cells sorted from blood. Stated subset: CD45RA-negative fraction. The chain employs TRBV9 and TRBJ1-4, with 7 bases aligning to TRBD1. As DNA, the CDR3 is TGTGCCAGCAGCCCCAGACAGGGTTTCGGTGAAAAACTGTTTTTT. Translation gives CASSPRQGFGEKLFF.